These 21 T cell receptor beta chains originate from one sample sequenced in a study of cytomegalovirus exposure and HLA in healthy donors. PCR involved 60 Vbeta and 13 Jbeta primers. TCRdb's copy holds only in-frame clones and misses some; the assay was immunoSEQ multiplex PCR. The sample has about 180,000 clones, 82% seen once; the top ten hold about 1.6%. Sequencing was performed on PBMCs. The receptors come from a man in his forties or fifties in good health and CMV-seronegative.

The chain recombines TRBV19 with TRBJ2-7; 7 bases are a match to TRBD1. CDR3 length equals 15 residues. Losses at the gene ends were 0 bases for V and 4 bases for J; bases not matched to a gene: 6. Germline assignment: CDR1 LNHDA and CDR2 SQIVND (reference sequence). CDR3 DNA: TGTGCCAGTAGTATAGAGGGCAGGGGGATATACGAGCAGTACTTC. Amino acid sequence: CASSIEGRGIYEQYF.

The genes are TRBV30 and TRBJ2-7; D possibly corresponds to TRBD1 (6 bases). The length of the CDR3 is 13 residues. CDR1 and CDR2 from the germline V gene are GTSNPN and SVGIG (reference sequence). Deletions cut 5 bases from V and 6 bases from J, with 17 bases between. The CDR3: CAWGYTGRGEQYF. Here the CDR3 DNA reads TGTGCCTGGGGTTATACAGGGCGCGGCGAGCAGTACTTC.

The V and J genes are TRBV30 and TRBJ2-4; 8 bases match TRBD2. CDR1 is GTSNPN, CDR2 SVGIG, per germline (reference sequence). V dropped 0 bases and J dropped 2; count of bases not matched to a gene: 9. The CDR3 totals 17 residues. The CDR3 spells CAWSVLRGGGSKNIQYF. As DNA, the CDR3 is TGTGCCTGGAGTGTACTCCGGGGGGGTGGTTCCAAAAACATTCAGTACTTC.

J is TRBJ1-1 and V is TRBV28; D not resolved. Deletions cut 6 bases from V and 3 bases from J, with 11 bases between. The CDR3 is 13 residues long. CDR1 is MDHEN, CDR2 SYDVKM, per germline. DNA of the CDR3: TGTGCCAGCAGCCCCCCGAGGGACACTGAAGCTTTCTTT. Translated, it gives CASSPPRDTEAFF.

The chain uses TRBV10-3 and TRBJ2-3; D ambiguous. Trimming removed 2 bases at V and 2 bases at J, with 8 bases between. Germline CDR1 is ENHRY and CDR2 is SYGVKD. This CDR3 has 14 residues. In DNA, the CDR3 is TGTGCCATCAGTGAGGGCATCCCCACAGATACGCAGTATTTT. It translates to CAISEGIPTDTQYF.

CDR3 in DNA: TGTGCCATCAGTGGTACAGGGGGCACTGAAGCTTTCTTT. It codes for CAISGTGGTEAFF. This chain connects TRBV10-3 to TRBJ1-1; TRBD1 aligns across 8 bases. V lost 4 bases, J lost 4 bases, and 2 bases stayed unmatched. The CDR3 is 13 residues long. Germline loops: CDR1 ENHRY, CDR2 SYGVKD.

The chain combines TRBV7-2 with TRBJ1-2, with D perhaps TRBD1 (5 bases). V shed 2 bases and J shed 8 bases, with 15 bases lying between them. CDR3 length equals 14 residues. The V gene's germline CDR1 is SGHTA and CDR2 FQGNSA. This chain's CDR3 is CASSLHLAGRGYTF. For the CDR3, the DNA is TGTGCCAGCAGCTTACACCTGGCAGGGAGGGGCTACACCTTC.

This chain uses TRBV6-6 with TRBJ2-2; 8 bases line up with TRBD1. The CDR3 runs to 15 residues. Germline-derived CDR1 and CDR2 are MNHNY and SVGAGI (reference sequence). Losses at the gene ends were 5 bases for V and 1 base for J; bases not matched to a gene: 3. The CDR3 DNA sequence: TGTGCCAGCAGTCGCGGACAGGGGAACACCGGGGAGCTGTTTTTT. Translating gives CASSRGQGNTGELFF.

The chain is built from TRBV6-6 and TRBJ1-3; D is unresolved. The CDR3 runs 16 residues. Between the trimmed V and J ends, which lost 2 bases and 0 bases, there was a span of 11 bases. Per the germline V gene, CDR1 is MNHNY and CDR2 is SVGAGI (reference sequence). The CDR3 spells CASSYEIVSSGNTIYF. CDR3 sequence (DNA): TGTGCCAGCAGTTACGAAATCGTTAGCTCTGGAAACACCATATATTTT.

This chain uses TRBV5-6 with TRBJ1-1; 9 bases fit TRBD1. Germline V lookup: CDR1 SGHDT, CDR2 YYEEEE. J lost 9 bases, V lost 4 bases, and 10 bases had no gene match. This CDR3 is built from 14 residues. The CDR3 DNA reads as TGTGCCAGCAGCGCAGACAGGGGGAGAGTACAAGCTTTCTTT. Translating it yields CASSADRGRVQAFF.

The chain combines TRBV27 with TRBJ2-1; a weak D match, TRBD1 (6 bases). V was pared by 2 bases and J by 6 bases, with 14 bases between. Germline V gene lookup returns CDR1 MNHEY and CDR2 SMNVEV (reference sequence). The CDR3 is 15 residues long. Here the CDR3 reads CASSLPSRGANEQFF. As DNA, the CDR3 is TGTGCCAGCAGTTTACCTTCCAGGGGAGCCAATGAGCAGTTCTTC.

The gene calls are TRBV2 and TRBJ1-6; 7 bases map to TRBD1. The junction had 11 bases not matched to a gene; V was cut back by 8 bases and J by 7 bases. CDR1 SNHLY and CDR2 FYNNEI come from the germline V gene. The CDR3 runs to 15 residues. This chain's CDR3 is CASGYPGQVNSPLHF. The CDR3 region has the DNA TGTGCCAGCGGATACCCCGGACAGGTCAATTCACCCCTCCACTTT.

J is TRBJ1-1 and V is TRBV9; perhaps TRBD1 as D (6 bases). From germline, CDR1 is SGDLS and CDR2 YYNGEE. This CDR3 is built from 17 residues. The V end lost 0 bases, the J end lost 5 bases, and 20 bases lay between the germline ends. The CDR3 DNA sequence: TGTGCCAGCAGCGTAGATATCGGGGGGCGAAGGGGAACTGAAGCTTTCTTT. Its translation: CASSVDIGGRRGTEAFF.

The CDR3 loop is CASSPRDRGTYNEKLFF. The CDR3, as DNA: TGTGCCAGTAGTCCAAGGGACAGGGGAACTTATAATGAAAAACTGTTTTTT. The chain uses TRBV19 and TRBJ1-4, with 10 bases fitting TRBD1. CDR1 is LNHDA, CDR2 SQIVND, per germline (reference sequence). V shed 5 bases, J shed 4 bases, and the junction held 10 bases outside the gene matches. CDR3 length: 17 amino acids.

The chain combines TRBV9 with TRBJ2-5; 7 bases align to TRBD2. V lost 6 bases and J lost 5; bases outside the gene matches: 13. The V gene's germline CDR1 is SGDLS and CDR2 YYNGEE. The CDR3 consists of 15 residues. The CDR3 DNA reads TGTGCCAGCACCAGAAACTCCGCGGGAGCGGAGACCCAGTACTTC. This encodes CASTRNSAGAETQYF.

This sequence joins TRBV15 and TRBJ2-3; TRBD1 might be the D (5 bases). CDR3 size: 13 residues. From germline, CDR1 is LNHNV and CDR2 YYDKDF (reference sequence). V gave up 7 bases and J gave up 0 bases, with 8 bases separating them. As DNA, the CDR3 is TGTGCCACCACAGCAGGGAGCACAGATACGCAGTATTTT. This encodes CATTAGSTDTQYF. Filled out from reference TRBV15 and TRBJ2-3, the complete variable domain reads DAMVIQNPRYQVTQFGKPVTLSCSQTLNHNVMYWYQQKSSQAPKLLFHYYDKDFNNEADTPDNFQSRRPNTSFCFLDIRSPGLGDTAMYLCATTAGSTDTQYFGPGTRLTVL.

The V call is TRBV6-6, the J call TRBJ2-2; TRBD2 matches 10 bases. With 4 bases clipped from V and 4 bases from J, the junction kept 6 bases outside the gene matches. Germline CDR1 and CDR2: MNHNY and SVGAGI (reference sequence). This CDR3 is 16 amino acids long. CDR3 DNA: TGTGCCAGCAGTTCCGAGCGGGGGGGCAGCACCGGGGAGCTGTTTTTT. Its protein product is CASSSERGGSTGELFF.

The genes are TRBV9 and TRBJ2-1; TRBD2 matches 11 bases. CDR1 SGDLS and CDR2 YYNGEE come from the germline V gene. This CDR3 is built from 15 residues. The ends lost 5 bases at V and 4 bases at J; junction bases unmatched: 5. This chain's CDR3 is CASSKTSGVYNEQFF. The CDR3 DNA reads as TGTGCCAGCAGTAAGACTAGCGGGGTTTACAATGAGCAGTTCTTC.

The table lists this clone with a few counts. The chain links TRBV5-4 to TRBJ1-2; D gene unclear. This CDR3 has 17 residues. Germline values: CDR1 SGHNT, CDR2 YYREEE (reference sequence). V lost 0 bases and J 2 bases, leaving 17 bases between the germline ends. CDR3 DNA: TGTGCCAGCAGCTTGGGAGCAGGAGGAACTATAAACTATGGCTACACCTTC. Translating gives CASSLGAGGTINYGYTF.

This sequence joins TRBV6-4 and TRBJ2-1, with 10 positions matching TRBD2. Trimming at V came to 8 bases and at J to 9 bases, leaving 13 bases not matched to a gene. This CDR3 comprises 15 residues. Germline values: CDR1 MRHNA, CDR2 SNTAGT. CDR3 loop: CASALGTSVISEQFF. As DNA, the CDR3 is TGTGCCAGCGCGCTCGGGACTAGCGTAATAAGTGAGCAGTTCTTC.

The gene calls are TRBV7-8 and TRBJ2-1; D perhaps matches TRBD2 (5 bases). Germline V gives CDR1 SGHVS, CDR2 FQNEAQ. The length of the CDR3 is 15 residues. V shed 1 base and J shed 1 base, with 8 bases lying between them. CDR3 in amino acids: CASSLEEVSYNEQFF. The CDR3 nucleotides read TGTGCCAGCAGCTTAGAGGAGGTTTCCTACAATGAGCAGTTCTTC.